This T cell receptor beta chain came from a study of blood T cell repertoires in COVID-19. The repertoire was sequenced with immunoSEQ multiplex PCR; TCRdb's copy has only in-frame clones and lacks some. The sample lists 120,000 or so clones, 85% to 90% seen once, with about 7.3% in the top ten. The origin of this receptor is a man aged 45 to 65 with acute or convalescent COVID-19. The sample taken for sequencing was peripheral blood.

CDR3 bases: TGTGCCAGCAACTCTCCCGGGACAGGCAATCAGCCCCAGCATTTT. It encodes CASNSPGTGNQPQHF. The chain has TRBV6-5 and TRBJ1-5; 7 bases are a match to TRBD1. CDR1 is MNHEY, CDR2 SVGAGI, per germline. This CDR3 comprises 15 residues. J gave up 2 bases and V 7 bases, and 8 bases lay outside the gene matches.